The 21 T cell receptor beta chains below all came from one sample that was sequenced in a study of cytomegalovirus exposure and HLA in healthy donors. The PCR used 60 Vbeta and 13 Jbeta primers. TCRdb's table, derived via immunoSEQ multiplex PCR, lists solely in-frame clones and lacks some. The specimen's table records more than 50,000 clones. What was sequenced was PBMCs. The receptors derive from a man aged 18 to 29 in good health and CMV-seropositive.

The chain combines TRBV5-4 with TRBJ2-7; 8 nucleotides match TRBD2. Germline V gene data show CDR1 as SGHNT and CDR2 as YYREEE (reference sequence). The V segment lost 1 base and the J segment 3 bases; nucleotides outside the gene matches: 6. CDR3 length equals 15 residues. This chain's CDR3 is CASSLTVGRGYEQYF. In DNA, the CDR3 is TGTGCCAGCAGCTTGACTGTCGGGAGGGGCTACGAGCAGTACTTC.

The chain carries TRBV6-1 and TRBJ1-3, with D possibly TRBD1 on 6 matching bases. The germline gives CDR1 MNHNS, CDR2 SASEGT. The CDR3 has 14 amino acids. Trimming pared 2 bases from V and 3 bases from J, leaving 8 bases between. The CDR3 coding sequence is TGTGCCAGCAGTGAATGGGGGCTTGGAAACACCATATATTTT. It encodes CASSEWGLGNTIYF.

The chain is built from TRBV19 and TRBJ2-1; the match to TRBD2 covers 7 bases. The CDR3 has 13 residues. V lost 6 bases and J lost 6; bases outside the gene matches: 5. Germline V lookup: CDR1 LNHDA, CDR2 SQIVND (reference sequence). CDR3 sequence: CASRTSASNEQFF. For the CDR3, the DNA is TGTGCCAGTAGAACTAGCGCCTCCAATGAGCAGTTCTTC. The entire variable domain, with the rest obtained from reference TRBV19 and TRBJ2-1, is as follows: DGGITQSPKYLFRKEGQNVTLSCEQNLNHDAMYWYRQDPGQGLRLIYYSQIVNDFQKGDIAEGYSVSREKKESFPLTVTSAQKNPTAFYLCASRTSASNEQFFGPGTRLTVL.

The chain recombines TRBV10-3 with TRBJ2-5, with 8 bases matching TRBD2. Germline trimming cut 5 bases from V and 3 bases from J; bases unmatched to any gene: 5. CDR1 is ENHRY and CDR2 is SYGVKD in the germline V gene. The CDR3 length is 14 residues. The CDR3, as DNA: TGTGCCATCAGTTTGGGACTAGAGAAAGAGACCCAGTACTTC. The encoded protein is CAISLGLEKETQYF.

CDR3 sequence: CASRTPRGWLSTDTQYF. The CDR3 bases are TGTGCCAGCAGAACCCCAAGGGGATGGCTCAGCACAGATACGCAGTATTTT. This sequence joins TRBV27 and TRBJ2-3, with D possibly TRBD1 on 5 matching bases. V gave up 6 bases and J gave up 0 bases, with 19 bases separating them. Germline CDR1 MNHEY, CDR2 SMNVEV (reference sequence). The CDR3 has 17 residues.

This rearrangement joins TRBV27 to TRBJ2-7; TRBD2 is a possible D gene (5 bases). The V gene's germline CDR1 is MNHEY and CDR2 SMNVEV (reference sequence). V lost 0 bases to trimming and J lost 0 bases, with 12 bases between them. The CDR3 contains 16 residues. The CDR3 DNA is TGTGCCAGCAGTTTATCGGGAGTTTCGTACTCCTACGAGCAGTACTTC. Its protein is CASSLSGVSYSYEQYF.

The rearrangement uses TRBV18 and TRBJ1-6; 9 bases fit TRBD1. The V segment lost 3 bases and the J segment 7 bases; nucleotides outside the gene matches: 4. Germline V gives CDR1 KGHSH, CDR2 LQKENI. The CDR3 is 15 amino acids. Written as DNA, the CDR3 is TGTGCCAGCTCACCTTCGGACAGGGGAAATTCACCCCTCCACTTT. Translated: CASSPSDRGNSPLHF.

This chain connects TRBV19 to TRBJ2-3, with D possibly matching TRBD1 (5 bases). Trimming pared 2 bases from V and 7 bases from J, leaving 10 bases between. Germline CDR1 LNHDA, CDR2 SQIVND (reference sequence). The CDR3 length is 13 residues. CDR3 coding DNA: TGTGCCAGTAGTATAAGGGGCCGTAATACGCAGTATTTT. As protein: CASSIRGRNTQYF. The full variable domain, completed using reference TRBV19 and TRBJ2-3, is DGGITQSPKYLFRKEGQNVTLSCEQNLNHDAMYWYRQDPGQGLRLIYYSQIVNDFQKGDIAEGYSVSREKKESFPLTVTSAQKNPTAFYLCASSIRGRNTQYFGPGTRLTVL.

The chain has TRBV13 and TRBJ2-6, with TRBD1 matching over 9 bases. The CDR3 sequence is 16 residues long. Trimming removed 5 bases from V and 2 bases from J; junction bases left unmatched: 4. The germline gives CDR1 PRHDT, CDR2 FYEKMQ (reference sequence). The CDR3 bases are TGTGCCAGCAGCCTGGGGACAGGGACTGGGGCCAACGTCCTGACTTTC. As protein: CASSLGTGTGANVLTF.

The rearrangement links TRBV5-1 to TRBJ2-7; 8 bases line up with TRBD2. The CDR3 runs 14 residues. V shed 7 bases, J shed 3 bases, and the junction held 9 bases outside the gene matches. Germline CDR1 and CDR2: SGHRS and YFSETQ. The CDR3 is CASGNREGFYEQYF. For the CDR3, the DNA is TGCGCCAGCGGTAACCGGGAGGGCTTCTACGAGCAGTACTTC.

V gene TRBV19 combines with J gene TRBJ2-5; 11 bases are a match to TRBD2. In germline, CDR1 is LNHDA, CDR2 SQIVND (reference sequence). This CDR3 region has 17 residues. With V trimmed by 3 bases and J by 1 base, 7 bases remained unmatched. The CDR3 DNA reads as TGTGCCAGTAGTATGACTAGCGGGATAATGGCCCAAGAGACCCAGTACTTC. It yields the protein CASSMTSGIMAQETQYF. The full variable domain, its missing parts supplied by reference TRBV19 and TRBJ2-5, is DGGITQSPKYLFRKEGQNVTLSCEQNLNHDAMYWYRQDPGQGLRLIYYSQIVNDFQKGDIAEGYSVSREKKESFPLTVTSAQKNPTAFYLCASSMTSGIMAQETQYFGPGTRLLVL.

This chain connects TRBV29-1 to TRBJ1-3, with TRBD1 identical over 7 bases. Germline trimming cut 6 bases from V and 4 bases from J; bases unmatched to any gene: 6. Germline values: CDR1 SQVTM, CDR2 ANQGSEA. The CDR3 sequence is 13 residues long. The CDR3 protein is CSVGDREGNTIYF. The CDR3 DNA is TGCAGCGTGGGGGACAGAGAAGGAAACACCATATATTTT.

The chain is built from TRBV7-9 and TRBJ2-2; D perhaps matches TRBD2 (5 bases). This CDR3 has 17 residues. Trimming pared 4 bases from V and 0 bases from J, leaving 15 bases between. Germline values: CDR1 SEHNR, CDR2 FQNEAQ (reference sequence). The CDR3 loop is CASSSGLPDANTGELFF. The CDR3 bases are TGTGCCAGCAGCTCTGGACTGCCTGACGCGAACACCGGGGAGCTGTTTTTT.

The chain employs TRBV28 and TRBJ2-7; 8 nucleotides align to TRBD2. The CDR3 is made up of 17 amino acids. The ends lost 6 bases at V and 4 bases at J; junction bases unmatched: 17. Germline lookup yields CDR1 MDHEN and CDR2 SYDVKM. The CDR3 nucleotides are TGTGCCAGCAGCCCCGCGGGGGGAGCAACGTCGCCATACGAGCAGTACTTC. Translation: CASSPAGGATSPYEQYF.

The chain recombines TRBV2 with TRBJ2-7, with TRBD2 matching 12 bases. The CDR3 spans 14 residues. Germline assignment: CDR1 SNHLY and CDR2 FYNNEI. V trimming: 7 bases; J trimming: 5 bases; junction bases outside the gene matches: 6. The CDR3, as DNA: TGTGCCAGCATGGGACTAGCGGGTTCCAACGAGCAGTACTTC. This codes for CASMGLAGSNEQYF.

The chain uses TRBV2 and TRBJ2-1; TRBD1 might be the D (6 bases). The CDR3 consists of 15 residues. Trimming removed 5 bases from V and 2 bases from J, with 13 bases in between. CDR1 and CDR2 from the germline V gene are SNHLY and FYNNEI. CDR3 sequence: CASSTGLRTYNEQFF. For the CDR3, the DNA is TGTGCCAGCAGTACAGGGCTTCGAACCTACAATGAGCAGTTCTTC.

The chain has TRBV6-1 and TRBJ2-7; tentative D call: TRBD2 (5 bases). The CDR3 covers 12 residues. The ends were cut back, 6 bases at V and 2 bases at J, with 8 bases in the middle. Germline V gene sequence: CDR1 MNHNS, CDR2 SASEGT. CDR3 sequence reads: CASRLDPYEQYF. CDR3 nucleotides: TGTGCCAGCAGACTAGACCCCTACGAGCAGTACTTC.

The rearrangement joins TRBV28 to TRBJ1-4; D ambiguous. Trimming pared 6 bases from V and 1 base from J, leaving 9 bases between. The germline V gene encodes CDR1 MDHEN and CDR2 SYDVKM. This CDR3 is built from 14 residues. The CDR3 coding sequence is TGTGCCAGCAGGCCTCGGAGAACTAATGAAAAACTGTTTTTT. Translated, it gives CASRPRRTNEKLFF.

The chain employs TRBV10-1 and TRBJ2-2, with TRBD1 matching over 10 bases. The CDR3 runs to 16 residues. CDR1 is WNHNN, CDR2 SYGVQD, per germline (reference sequence). After removal of 4 bases from V and 2 bases from J, the junction contained 4 bases not matched to a gene. CDR3 in amino acids: CASSGRTGGNTGELFF. The CDR3, as DNA: TGCGCCAGCAGTGGGCGGACAGGGGGAAACACCGGGGAGCTGTTTTTT.

The chain links TRBV27 to TRBJ2-7; 10 bases are shared with TRBD2. Germline lookup yields CDR1 MNHEY and CDR2 SMNVEV (reference sequence). CDR3 length equals 14 residues. Losses at the gene ends were 1 base for V and 6 bases for J; bases not matched to a gene: 3. CDR3 sequence reads: CASSLYLAGAEQYF. Written as DNA, the CDR3 is TGTGCCAGCAGTTTATACCTAGCGGGAGCCGAGCAGTACTTC.

This sequence joins TRBV19 and TRBJ2-7; TRBD1 matches 8 bases. The CDR3 is made up of 14 amino acids. Germline assignment: CDR1 LNHDA and CDR2 SQIVND (reference sequence). The J segment lost 2 bases and the V segment lost 6 bases, leaving 6 bases of the junction unmatched. The CDR3 spells CASRGRTGTYEQYF. The CDR3 DNA follows: TGTGCCAGTAGAGGCAGGACAGGGACCTACGAGCAGTACTTC.